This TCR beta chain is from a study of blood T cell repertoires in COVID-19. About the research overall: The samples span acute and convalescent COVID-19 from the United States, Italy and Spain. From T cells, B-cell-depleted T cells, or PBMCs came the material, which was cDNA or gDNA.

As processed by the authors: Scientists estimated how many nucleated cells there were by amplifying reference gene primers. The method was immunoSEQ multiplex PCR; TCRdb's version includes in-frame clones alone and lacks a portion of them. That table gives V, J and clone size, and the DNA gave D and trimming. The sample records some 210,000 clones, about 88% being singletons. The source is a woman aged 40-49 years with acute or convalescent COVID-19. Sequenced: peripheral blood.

CDR3 sequence (DNA): TGTGCCAGCAGTGAATGGACAGGGGTCGCCTATGGCTACACCTTC. This encodes CASSEWTGVAYGYTF. V is TRBV28 and J is TRBJ1-2; 9 nucleotides match TRBD1. After removal of 5 bases from V and 4 bases from J, the junction contained 8 bases not matched to a gene. Germline V gene sequence: CDR1 MDHEN, CDR2 SYDVKM. The CDR3 spans 15 residues.